This T cell receptor beta chain was found in a study of PD-1 blockade in classical Hodgkin lymphoma. Method: immunoSEQ multiplex PCR; TCRdb's copy keeps in-frame clones and lacks some. The table lists just over 60,000 clones, around 88% of them singletons. Brentuximab vedotin exposure varied, and every patient relapsed after autologous stem cell transplantation. The TCR was taken from a human donor with classical Hodgkin lymphoma. The input for sequencing was peripheral blood mononuclear cells (PBMCs), taken at baseline.

The CDR3 protein is CSVETGVKEKLFF. CDR3 DNA: TGCAGCGTAGAGACAGGTGTAAAGGAAAAACTGTTTTTT. The rearrangement links TRBV29-1 to TRBJ1-4, with D perhaps matching TRBD1 (6 bases). With 6 bases removed from V and 8 bases from J, the gap between germline ends came to 16 bases. The germline V gene encodes CDR1 SQVTM and CDR2 ANQGSEA. The CDR3 runs 13 residues.